One and the same sample provided the 20 T cell receptor beta chains below, sequenced in a study of long-term antiretroviral therapy in people with HIV. The libraries were made with immunoSEQ v3.0 at survey level. This table comes from immunoSEQ multiplex PCR, and its TCRdb copy is limited to in-frame clones, with some not included. In the table there are under 45,000 clones, roughly four fifths of which are singletons. This specimen consisted of unsorted PBMCs, obtained 1 year after starting antiretroviral therapy. The origin of the receptors is a man aged 18 to 30 with HIV.

This clone was picked up a small number of times. Compared with germline, one end of the junction differs, possibly owing to a read error. The J gene is TRBJ2-7, the V gene TRBV4-1; D possibly corresponds to TRBD1 (6 bases). The CDR3 spans 12 residues. Germline CDR1 and CDR2: MGHRA and YSYEKL. The CDR3 reads CASSQGRTEHNF. The CDR3 DNA reads as TGCGCCAGCAGCCAAGGGCGGACAGAACATAACTTC.

V is TRBV7-2 and J is TRBJ2-7; TRBD2 aligns across 8 bases. The germline CDR1 and CDR2 sequences are SGHTA and FQGNSA. V gave up 4 bases and J gave up 5 bases; unmatched junction bases: 10. This CDR3 is built from 15 residues. The CDR3 spells CASSSERERKDEQYF. The CDR3 DNA sequence: TGTGCCAGCAGCTCGGAGCGGGAGCGAAAGGACGAGCAGTACTTC.

This chain connects TRBV6-5 to TRBJ2-7, with D unclear. Between the trimmed V and J ends, which lost 2 bases and 7 bases, there was a span of 15 bases. Per germline, CDR1 MNHEY and CDR2 SVGAGI. This CDR3 spans 14 amino acids. The DNA for the CDR3 is TGTGCCAGCAGTTACGGCGGCGGCCGTTTGGAGCAGTACTTC. Residues: CASSYGGGRLEQYF.

This clone was seen a handful of times. CDR3 loop: CASSQSPGQPQHF. The CDR3, as DNA: TGCGCCAGCAGCCAAAGTCCGGGTCAGCCCCAGCATTTT. The chain is built from TRBV4-1 and TRBJ1-5; D gene unclear. V was shortened by 2 bases and J by 6 bases, with 8 bases between the two germline ends. Germline lookup yields CDR1 MGHRA and CDR2 YSYEKL. This CDR3 has 13 residues.

The chain joins TRBV5-6 to TRBJ2-5; possibly TRBD2 for D (5 bases). V lost 2 bases, J lost 4 bases, and 15 bases lay in between. CDR1 is SGHDT and CDR2 is YYEEEE in the germline V gene. The CDR3 runs 15 residues. The CDR3: CASSFFDRAGETQYF. Here the CDR3 DNA reads TGTGCCAGCAGCTTCTTCGACCGGGCGGGAGAGACCCAGTACTTC.

The chain couples TRBV19 to TRBJ1-1, with TRBD1 matching over 7 bases. Germline loops: CDR1 LNHDA, CDR2 SQIVND (reference sequence). CDR3 length: 13 amino acids. The junction had 9 bases not matched to a gene; V was cut back by 6 bases and J by 8 bases. CDR3 sequence: CASSIKGQAEAFF. DNA for the CDR3: TGTGCCAGTAGCATAAAAGGACAGGCCGAAGCTTTCTTT.

Here the CDR3 DNA reads TGTGCCAGCTCTTCAGGGACCCTCCTAGGATCACCCCTCCACTTT. It codes for CASSSGTLLGSPLHF. This chain joins TRBV18 and TRBJ1-6, with D perhaps matching TRBD1 (5 bases). CDR1 is KGHSH and CDR2 is LQKENI in the germline V gene. Trimming cost V 6 bases and J 10 bases, with 19 bases left between them. This CDR3 comprises 15 residues.

The DNA for the CDR3 is TGTGCCAGCAGTCGGACAGGTGAGACCTACGAGCAGTACTTC. Its translation is CASSRTGETYEQYF. J is TRBJ2-7 and V is TRBV28; TRBD1 agrees at 7 bases. Germline V gene data show CDR1 as MDHEN and CDR2 as SYDVKM. The CDR3 extends over 14 amino acids. The V gene end was trimmed by 5 bases and the J gene end by 2 bases; junction bases not matched to a gene: 6.

The J gene is TRBJ2-7, the V gene TRBV28; 9 nucleotides agree with TRBD1. With V trimmed by 6 bases and J by 4 bases, 10 bases remained unmatched. The germline CDR1 and CDR2 sequences are MDHEN and SYDVKM. The CDR3 sequence is 15 residues long. The CDR3 DNA reads TGTGCCAGCAGCTTCTCCGGGACAGGGTTTTACGAGCAGTACTTC. This codes for CASSFSGTGFYEQYF. The full variable domain, its missing parts supplied by reference TRBV28 and TRBJ2-7, is DVKVTQSSRYLVKRTGEKVFLECVQDMDHENMFWYRQDPGLGLRLIYFSYDVKMKEKGDIPEGYSVSREKKERFSLILESASTNQTSMYLCASSFSGTGFYEQYFGPGTRLTVT.

J is TRBJ1-6 and V is TRBV5-6, with D perhaps matching TRBD1 (5 bases). V gave up 2 bases and J gave up 0 bases, with 9 bases separating them. From germline, CDR1 is SGHDT and CDR2 YYEEEE. The CDR3 loop spans 16 amino acids. CDR3 nucleotide sequence: TGTGCCAGCAGCTTTCGACAGAGCTCCTATAATTCACCCCTCCACTTT. Its translation is CASSFRQSSYNSPLHF. Filled out from reference TRBV5-6 and TRBJ1-6, the complete variable domain reads DAGVTQSPTHLIKTRGQQVTLRCSPKSGHDTVSWYQQALGQGPQFIFQYYEEEERQRGNFPDRFSGHQFPNYSSELNVNALLLGDSALYLCASSFRQSSYNSPLHFGNGTRLTVT.

The chain couples TRBV27 to TRBJ1-1, with D possibly TRBD1 on 6 matching bases. This CDR3 spans 13 amino acids. Trimming left V 5 bases short and J 5 bases short, with 12 bases between. Germline CDR1 is MNHEY and CDR2 is SMNVEV (reference sequence). CDR3 nucleotide sequence: TGTGCCAGCAGTATCACAGGGATTACTGAAGCTTTCTTT. It translates to CASSITGITEAFF.

Note on this clone: Other DNA sequences from this sample encode an identical CDR3 as well. This rearrangement joins TRBV19 to TRBJ1-1; D ambiguous. CDR3 size: 13 residues. CDR1 is LNHDA, CDR2 SQIVND, per germline (reference sequence). V was shortened by 5 bases and J by 1 base, with 8 bases between the two germline ends. CDR3 bases: TGTGCCAGTAGTCTTACCCAGAACACTGAAGCTTTCTTT. It translates to CASSLTQNTEAFF.

In this sample, this clone turned up a few times. This rearrangement joins TRBV28 to TRBJ2-3; 7 bases agree with TRBD1. The CDR3 contains 18 residues. Germline CDR1 is MDHEN and CDR2 is SYDVKM. The ends lost 2 bases at V and 2 bases at J; junction bases unmatched: 13. CDR3 loop: CASSLISRQGFFTDTQYF. The CDR3 nucleotides read TGTGCCAGCAGTTTAATAAGTCGACAGGGTTTTTTCACAGATACGCAGTATTTT.

V and J are TRBV19 and TRBJ1-1; D possibly corresponds to TRBD1 (5 bases). V was cut by 5 bases and J by 1 base, with 14 bases left in between. The CDR3 length is 15 residues. Germline CDR1 and CDR2: LNHDA and SQIVND (reference sequence). The CDR3 sequence is CASSRSGTGNTEAFF. The CDR3 DNA reads TGTGCCAGTAGTCGTTCCGGGACGGGGAACACTGAAGCTTTCTTT. Variable domain in full (rest from reference TRBV19 and TRBJ1-1): DGGITQSPKYLFRKEGQNVTLSCEQNLNHDAMYWYRQDPGQGLRLIYYSQIVNDFQKGDIAEGYSVSREKKESFPLTVTSAQKNPTAFYLCASSRSGTGNTEAFFGQGTRLTVV.

The chain combines TRBV18 with TRBJ2-3, with 7 bases identical to TRBD1. The V and J ends lost 2 bases and 6 bases, in that order; junction bases with no gene match: 11. This CDR3 contains 16 residues. Germline CDR1 and CDR2: KGHSH and LQKENI. CDR3 DNA sequence: TGTGCCAGCTCACCATCCCGGGACAGCCCTCGGGATACGCAGTATTTT. Amino acids: CASSPSRDSPRDTQYF.

The genes are TRBV19 and TRBJ1-5; no reliable D call. The ends were cut back, 3 bases at V and 6 bases at J, with 9 bases in the middle. The CDR3 sequence is 13 residues long. Germline V gene sequence: CDR1 LNHDA, CDR2 SQIVND (reference sequence). The CDR3, as DNA: TGTGCCAGTAGTATGCCCGGGAGTCAGCCCCAGCATTTT. Residues: CASSMPGSQPQHF.

The chain combines TRBV27 with TRBJ2-7; 7 nucleotides align to TRBD1. Germline CDR1 and CDR2: MNHEY and SMNVEV (reference sequence). CDR3 length equals 14 residues. V was pared by 4 bases and J by 3 bases, with 6 bases of the junction left unmatched. CDR3 residues: CASSYQTGIYEQYF. The CDR3 DNA follows: TGTGCCAGCAGTTATCAGACAGGGATCTACGAGCAGTACTTC.

V is TRBV5-6 and J is TRBJ1-1, with a tentative D call TRBD1 (6 bases). Germline V CDR1 and CDR2: SGHDT, YYEEEE. Trimming pared 0 bases from V and 4 bases from J, leaving 13 bases between. The CDR3 is 15 amino acids. In DNA, the CDR3 is TGTGCCAGCAGCTTGGGGGCGGGGGCGCGCACTGAAGCTTTCTTT. Translating gives CASSLGAGARTEAFF.

The V call is TRBV12-5, the J call TRBJ1-1; D unclear. Germline V gene lookup returns CDR1 LGHNT and CDR2 FRNRAP. Trimming removed 3 bases at V and 5 bases at J, with 7 bases between. CDR3 length equals 12 residues. This chain's CDR3 is CASGFGRTEAFF. CDR3 sequence (DNA): TGTGCTAGTGGTTTTGGGAGGACTGAAGCTTTCTTT.

This chain joins TRBV7-9 and TRBJ2-5, with TRBD1 as a possible D gene (5 bases). The V gene's germline CDR1 is SEHNR and CDR2 FQNEAQ (reference sequence). The length of the CDR3 is 16 residues. Trimming cost V 2 bases and J 5 bases, with 18 bases left between them. The CDR3 sequence: CASSLRPRAGRETQYF. Written as DNA, the CDR3 is TGTGCCAGCAGCTTACGGCCCAGAGCAGGGCGGGAGACCCAGTACTTC.